The rows below give T cell receptor beta chains drawn from one sample of a study of T cells in Graves' hyperthyroidism and ophthalmopathy. Each CDR3 protein is one row after TCRdb ran MiXCR on the multiplex PCR reads. The repertoire includes 560,000 or so distinct CDR3 sequences, just over 45% of them detected once, and approximately 8.2% sits in the top ten. Sequencing was performed on peripheral blood or thyroid tissue (not recorded which). Receptors originate from a woman aged 18-29 years with Graves' hyperthyroidism. Each CDR3 is given with its conserved first and last residue. Each record gives: CDR3 length, V gene, J gene, D gene, clone size, CDR3 protein. The D gene is left open where the match is weak. Where a row states a size, it is once, few, many or the class of an expanded clone; other rows omit it.

>14|TRBV6-5|TRBJ2-7|.|few
CASSYRDRTYEQYF
>16|TRBV10-3|TRBJ2-7|.|.
CASSSLRGLAEGEQYF
>14|TRBV7-6|TRBJ2-7|.|.
CASSLWVGDHEQYF
>12|TRBV7-9|TRBJ1-6|.|many
CASSFGDSPLHF
>14|TRBV7-2|TRBJ1-2|.|many
CASSLGGAIGGYTF
>19|TRBV2|TRBJ2-5|.|.
CASSVAIMRGRVHQETQYF
>16|TRBV2|TRBJ1-5|.|.
CASREGGYDSNQPQHF
>14|TRBV6-4|TRBJ2-2|TRBD2|.
CASMTSGRTGELFF
>14|TRBV7-9|TRBJ1-2|.|few
CASSQDFTDYGYTF
>18|TRBV10-3|TRBJ2-7|TRBD2|.
CAISEWASGRVPSYEQYF
>15|TRBV29-1|TRBJ1-4|TRBD1|many
CSVEDGTGGHEKLFF